These 27 T cell receptor beta chains share one sample of origin, sequenced in a study of blood T cell repertoires in COVID-19. Assay used: immunoSEQ multiplex PCR; TCRdb lists only in-frame clones, some missing. The table includes tens of thousands of clones, 70% to 90% detected once. The sequenced sample was peripheral blood. Receptors were obtained from a woman at least 80 years old with acute or convalescent COVID-19.

The chain carries TRBV6-2 or TRBV6-3 and TRBJ1-5; D might be TRBD1 (6 bases). This CDR3 spans 12 amino acids. Trimming removed 6 bases from V and 9 bases from J, with 12 bases in between. CDR1 and CDR2 (germline): MNHEY, SVGEGT. For the CDR3, the DNA is TGTGCCAGCAGCCCTCAGGGGCTGCCCCAGCATTTT. It is translated as CASSPQGLPQHF.

V usage is TRBV5-1 and J usage is TRBJ1-3; TRBD1 matches at 9 bases. This CDR3 has 17 residues. The V gene's germline CDR1 is SGHRS and CDR2 YFSETQ. J lost 0 bases, V lost 6 bases, and 10 bases had no gene match. The CDR3 here is CASTRTGVRNSGNTIYF. CDR3 nucleotides: TGCGCCAGCACCCGGACAGGGGTTAGGAACTCTGGAAACACCATATATTTT.

The chain employs TRBV29-1 and TRBJ2-1, with D tentatively TRBD2 (6 bases). Germline CDR1 is SQVTM and CDR2 is ANQGSEA. The ends were cut back, 6 bases at V and 3 bases at J, with 9 bases in the middle. The CDR3 loop spans 12 amino acids. The CDR3 sequence is CSVLRDYNEQFF. The CDR3 DNA follows: TGCAGCGTATTGCGGGACTACAATGAGCAGTTCTTC.

In DNA form, the CDR3 reads TGTGCCAGCTCACCTACTGGGGAGCTGTTTTTT. As protein: CASSPTGELFF. The J gene is TRBJ2-2, the V gene TRBV18; D not certain. CDR3 length: 11 residues. Germline-derived CDR1 and CDR2 are KGHSH and LQKENI. Deletions cut 3 bases from V and 8 bases from J, with 4 bases between.

The V call is TRBV7-9, the J call TRBJ2-1, with D possibly TRBD2 on 6 matching bases. The V end lost 4 bases, the J end lost 7 bases, and 11 bases lay between the germline ends. The CDR3 covers 13 residues. Germline CDR1 and CDR2: SEHNR and FQNEAQ (reference sequence). This CDR3 is CASSSEGRNEQFF. CDR3 DNA sequence: TGTGCCAGCAGCTCCGAAGGGAGGAATGAGCAGTTCTTC.

The chain combines TRBV5-1 with TRBJ2-7; the D gene is possibly TRBD2 (7 bases). Germline CDR1 and CDR2: SGHRS and YFSETQ. V dropped 0 bases and J dropped 5 bases, with 12 bases sitting between them. There are 14 residues in the CDR3. The CDR3 nucleotides are TGCGCCAGCAGCTTGGGCGGGGGCGTGGACGAGCAGTACTTC. Its translation is CASSLGGGVDEQYF.

This chain connects TRBV23-1 to TRBJ1-4; 7 bases are shared with TRBD1. TRBV23-1 is an open reading frame, and its role is uncertain. This CDR3 contains 14 residues. With V trimmed by 7 bases and J by 5 bases, 7 bases remained unmatched. CDR3 DNA: TGCGCCAGCACCTACAGGGGCCGGAATGAAAAACTGTTTTTT. It codes for CASTYRGRNEKLFF.

The chain employs TRBV27 and TRBJ2-1; 13 bases map to TRBD2. CDR1 MNHEY and CDR2 SMNVEV come from the germline V gene (reference sequence). With 6 bases clipped from V and 6 bases from J, the junction kept 8 bases outside the gene matches. The CDR3 is 16 residues long. CDR3 sequence (DNA): TGTGCCAGCAGACTAATGGGACTAGCGGGAACCAATGAGCAGTTCTTC. Translation: CASRLMGLAGTNEQFF.

The J gene is TRBJ1-1, the V gene TRBV27; 8 bases align to TRBD1. Germline V CDR1 and CDR2: MNHEY, SMNVEV (reference sequence). The J segment lost 3 bases and the V segment lost 5 bases, leaving 11 bases of the junction unmatched. CDR3 length: 16 residues. CDR3 in DNA: TGTGCCAGCAGTCAGGGGGCCTCTCACCCCGACACTGAAGCTTTCTTT. Protein product: CASSQGASHPDTEAFF.

This clone appeared a few times. The V gene is TRBV15, the J gene TRBJ1-1; a weak D match, TRBD1 (6 bases). Germline V CDR1 and CDR2: LNHNV, YYDKDF (reference sequence). CDR3 length: 14 residues. The V end was cut by 1 base, the J end by 5 bases, with 11 bases between. In nucleotides, the CDR3 is TGTGCCACCAGCAGAGGCAGGGGCTATACTGAAGCTTTCTTT. Amino acids: CATSRGRGYTEAFF.

This chain joins TRBV6-6 and TRBJ1-2, with 9 bases lining up with TRBD1. The V segment lost 6 bases and the J segment 6 bases; nucleotides outside the gene matches: 2. CDR3 length equals 12 residues. The V gene's germline CDR1 is MNHNY and CDR2 SVGAGI (reference sequence). CDR3 sequence: CASRRDRDGYTF. CDR3 DNA sequence: TGTGCCAGCAGGCGGGACAGGGATGGCTACACCTTC.

The CDR3 region is CASSVQGVGELFF. As DNA, the CDR3 is TGTGCCAGCAGCGTACAGGGTGTCGGGGAGCTGTTTTTT. The V call is TRBV12-3 or TRBV12-4, the J call TRBJ2-2, with D possibly matching TRBD1 (6 bases). There are 13 residues in the CDR3. With 6 bases removed from V and 7 bases from J, the gap between germline ends came to 12 bases.

V gene TRBV19 combines with J gene TRBJ1-1; maybe TRBD1 (5 bases). Per germline, CDR1 LNHDA and CDR2 SQIVND (reference sequence). This CDR3 spans 15 amino acids. With 0 bases removed from V and 5 bases from J, the gap between germline ends came to 13 bases. In DNA form, the CDR3 reads TGTGCCAGTAGTATAGACGGAACGGGGGGAACTGAAGCTTTCTTT. The encoded protein is CASSIDGTGGTEAFF.

The J gene is TRBJ2-5, the V gene TRBV11-3; D may be TRBD1 (6 bases). This CDR3 spans 15 amino acids. Germline V gives CDR1 SGHNT, CDR2 YENEEA. V was pared by 1 base and J by 7 bases, with 16 bases between. The CDR3 nucleotides are TGTGCCAGCAGCTTAGGTCAGGGGTGGTCGGGGACCCAGTACTTC. Protein: CASSLGQGWSGTQYF.

This chain joins TRBV7-6 and TRBJ1-1, with 12 bases identical to TRBD1. With V trimmed by 3 bases and J by 0 bases, 8 bases remained unmatched. The CDR3 extends over 18 amino acids. Germline loops: CDR1 SGHVS, CDR2 FNYEAQ. The chain's CDR3 is CASSFGGTGGLLNTEAFF. In DNA form, the CDR3 reads TGTGCCAGCAGCTTCGGAGGGACAGGGGGCTTATTGAACACTGAAGCTTTCTTT.

The chain combines TRBV15 with TRBJ2-3, with 8 bases that match TRBD1. The V segment lost 3 bases and the J segment 2 bases; nucleotides outside the gene matches: 7. The CDR3 contains 16 residues. Germline CDR1 and CDR2: LNHNV and YYDKDF (reference sequence). The CDR3 bases are TGTGCCACCAGCAGTAGACAGACAGGGGCCACAGATACGCAGTATTTT. Translating it yields CATSSRQTGATDTQYF. The full variable domain, rest sourced from reference TRBV15 and TRBJ2-3, is DAMVIQNPRYQVTQFGKPVTLSCSQTLNHNVMYWYQQKSSQAPKLLFHYYDKDFNNEADTPDNFQSRRPNTSFCFLDIRSPGLGDTAMYLCATSSRQTGATDTQYFGPGTRLTVL.

This clone appeared once. The chain employs TRBV3-1 (or the pseudogene TRBV3-2) and TRBJ1-5, with TRBD1 matching 7 bases. Germline V gene data show CDR1 as LGHDT and CDR2 as YNNKEL (reference sequence). The ends lost 4 bases at V and 0 bases at J; junction bases unmatched: 3. The CDR3 runs 15 residues. The CDR3 nucleotides read TGTGCCAGCAGCCCACAGGGGTTTAGCAATCAGCCCCAGCATTTT. This translates into CASSPQGFSNQPQHF.

This chain links TRBV7-2 with TRBJ1-2, with D maybe TRBD1 (5 bases). This CDR3 has 15 residues. V was clipped by 5 bases and J by 4 bases, with 17 bases between them. The germline V gene encodes CDR1 SGHTA and CDR2 FQGNSA. The CDR3 DNA sequence: TGTGCCAGCAGCCGCTCAGGGAAGGGGTCCTATGGCTACACCTTC. It translates to CASSRSGKGSYGYTF.

This clone was counted a single time. V usage is TRBV6-5 and J usage is TRBJ1-5, with TRBD1 as a possible D gene (5 bases). V was trimmed by 6 bases and J by 1 base, leaving 10 bases between them. CDR1 and CDR2 from the germline V gene are MNHEY and SVGAGI. The CDR3 contains 14 residues. Here the CDR3 reads CASSRGQSNQPQHF. CDR3 bases: TGTGCCAGCAGCCGAGGACAAAGCAATCAGCCCCAGCATTTT.

The rearrangement joins TRBV29-1 to TRBJ2-3, with 12 bases aligning to TRBD1. This CDR3 region has 17 residues. V was clipped by 2 bases and J by 0 bases; unmatched bases: 6. Germline CDR1 and CDR2: SQVTM and ANQGSEA. This CDR3 is CSVERGQGAISTDTQYF. Here the CDR3 DNA reads TGCAGCGTTGAACGGGGACAGGGGGCTATAAGCACAGATACGCAGTATTTT.

The chain uses TRBV7-3 and TRBJ1-6; no clear D gene. Germline V gene data show CDR1 as SGHTA and CDR2 as FQGTGA. CDR3 length equals 14 residues. V was pared by 4 bases and J by 7 bases, with 11 bases between. Here the CDR3 reads CASSSQSSNSPLHF. Here the CDR3 DNA reads TGTGCCAGCAGCTCACAGAGCTCAAATTCACCCCTCCACTTT.

This chain joins TRBV28 and TRBJ1-2, with TRBD1 identical over 9 bases. CDR3 length equals 18 residues. CDR1 and CDR2 from the germline V gene are MDHEN and SYDVKM. After removal of 4 bases from V and 0 bases from J, the junction contained 12 bases not matched to a gene. The CDR3 loop reads CASSSSSTWTGANYGYTF. The DNA of the CDR3 is TGTGCCAGCAGTTCTTCATCGACATGGACAGGGGCTAACTATGGCTACACCTTC.

The rearrangement uses TRBV5-6 and TRBJ2-7; weak D call: TRBD2 (5 bases). This CDR3 has 13 residues. The germline V gene has CDR1 SGHDT and CDR2 YYEEEE. Trimming removed 0 bases at V and 2 bases at J, with 6 bases between. Written as DNA, the CDR3 is TGTGCCAGCAGCTTGGCGGGAACCTACGAGCAGTACTTC. Translating it yields CASSLAGTYEQYF.

This clone was recorded once. The chain recombines TRBV3-1 (or the pseudogene TRBV3-2) with TRBJ1-3; D perhaps matches TRBD1 (6 bases). This CDR3 has 15 residues. V gave up 2 bases and J gave up 1 base, with 9 bases separating them. CDR1 and CDR2 (germline): LGHDT, YNNKEL (reference sequence). CDR3: CASSQYRVSGNTIYF. CDR3 DNA: TGTGCCAGCAGCCAATACAGGGTTTCTGGAAACACCATATATTTT.

CDR3 region: CASSLEDYTEAFF. CDR3 sequence (DNA): TGTGCCAGCAGTTTAGAGGACTACACTGAAGCTTTCTTT. This rearrangement joins TRBV12-3 or TRBV12-4 to TRBJ1-1; D not resolved. The CDR3 length is 13 residues. V lost 1 base, J lost 3 bases, and 6 bases lay in between.

The rearrangement joins TRBV5-5 to TRBJ1-6, with 7 bases that match TRBD1. This CDR3 region has 17 residues. V dropped 0 bases and J dropped 6; count of bases not matched to a gene: 9. Germline V gives CDR1 SGHKS, CDR2 YYEKEE (reference sequence). In DNA, the CDR3 is TGTGCCAGCAGCTTGGCTCCGTCGGGACAGTCTAATTCACCCCTCCACTTT. The encoded protein is CASSLAPSGQSNSPLHF.

The J gene is TRBJ1-2, the V gene TRBV6-6; D is perhaps TRBD1 (6 bases). The germline V gene has CDR1 MNHNY and CDR2 SVGAGI (reference sequence). The germline V and J ends were trimmed by 2 bases and 3 bases, with 13 bases remaining between them. The CDR3 covers 15 residues. For the CDR3, the DNA is TGTGCCAGCAGTTACCAGTCAGGGGTTCACTATGGCTACACCTTC. This sequence encodes CASSYQSGVHYGYTF.